The sequence of this T cell receptor (beta chain) was determined in a study of CD8+ T cells in alopecia areata. Broader study findings: Besides other cells, scalp samples also yield sequences of resident alphabeta T cells from normal skin. Lesional scalp displayed greater clonality than normal scalp, most notably in alopecia totalis/universalis. Tofacitinib significantly decreased scalp clonality and expanded CD8+ clones among top 100.

The authors extracted RNA and reverse transcribed it into cDNA as the sequencing template. Profiling relied on immunoSEQ multiplex PCR, and the TCRdb table lists in-frame clones only, not all of them. Of 150,000 to 200,000 clones in the sample, around 58% were seen once. The CDR3 totals 16 residues. After removal of 6 bases from V and 3 bases from J, the junction contained 8 bases not matched to a gene. Germline-derived CDR1 and CDR2 are LNHDA and SQIVND (reference sequence). Treatment specified: oral pan-JAK inhibitor, 5-10 mg twice daily. This clone turned up a few times. Antigen unknown. This receptor was identified in a human donor with alopecia areata. The V and J genes are TRBV19 and TRBJ2-2; 9 bases match TRBD1. This sample comprised CD4+ T cells sorted from blood, obtained at approximately week 55, from a patient treated with tofacitinib. The CDR3 reads CASRTPGQGHTGELFF. Written as DNA, the CDR3 is TGTGCCAGTAGAACTCCGGGACAGGGACACACCGGGGAGCTGTTTTTT.